The 14 T cell receptor beta chains listed next were all sequenced from one sample in a study of blood T cell repertoires in COVID-19 (TCRdb year 2020). Library creation used the immunoSEQ multiplex PCR assay. The table was pulled from immuneACCESS by TCRdb, which kept in-frame rearrangements only. Such tables lose some clones; where checked, under half of the loss comes from unresolved V genes, and the rest has no known cause. This sample has 80,000 to 95,000 clones in its table, and approximately 81% of those were observed once. The top ten hold around 27% of the sample. Sequencing was performed on peripheral blood. The receptors here all came from a man older than 75 with active or convalescent COVID-19.

A word on this clone: Mismatch with germline at one junction end may stem from a read error. The chain recombines TRBV7-7 with TRBJ2-5; TRBD2 matches at 8 bases. There are 15 residues in the CDR3. Germline values: CDR1 SSHAT, CDR2 FNYEAQ (reference sequence). CDR3 DNA sequence: TGTGCTAGCAGCCAACGGGGGGGGCCCGGGGAGACCCAGTACTTC. Translated: CASSQRGGPGETQYF.

The genes are TRBV7-9 and TRBJ1-4; 8 nucleotides align to TRBD1. CDR3 size: 15 residues. CDR1 and CDR2 (germline): SEHNR, FQNEAQ (reference sequence). V was pared by 4 bases and J by 6 bases, with 7 bases of the junction left unmatched. CDR3 in DNA: TGTGCCAGCAGCTCCTGGACAGGGATTCATGAAAAACTGTTTTTT. Encoded protein: CASSSWTGIHEKLFF.

V is TRBV7-8 and J is TRBJ1-2, with 8 bases lining up with TRBD1. The CDR3 runs to 14 residues. V dropped 5 bases and J dropped 8; count of bases not matched to a gene: 10. Germline-derived CDR1 and CDR2 are SGHVS and FQNEAQ. CDR3 sequence: CASSLGQGAWGYTF. The CDR3 nucleotides are TGTGCCAGCAGCCTGGGGCAGGGGGCTTGGGGCTACACCTTC.

The chain joins TRBV7-3 to TRBJ2-3, with D tentatively TRBD2 (6 bases). Germline V gene lookup returns CDR1 SGHTA and CDR2 FQGTGA. V lost 9 bases, J lost 3 bases, and 16 bases lay in between. This CDR3 is 14 amino acids long. CDR3 protein: CASSPGLPTDTQYF. The DNA for the CDR3 is TGTGCCAGTTCACCGGGACTCCCTACAGATACGCAGTATTTT.

The V and J genes are TRBV2 and TRBJ1-5, with 10 bases fitting TRBD1. The ends lost 7 bases at V and 7 bases at J; junction bases unmatched: 10. Germline V lookup: CDR1 SNHLY, CDR2 FYNNEI. The CDR3 is 15 residues long. The CDR3 region is CASTGDRGNVQPQHF. CDR3 DNA sequence: TGTGCCAGCACCGGGGACAGGGGAAACGTACAGCCCCAGCATTTT.

V gene TRBV2 combines with J gene TRBJ2-7, with 10 bases aligning to TRBD1. V was pared by 6 bases and J by 8 bases, with 10 bases of the junction left unmatched. The CDR3 has 14 amino acids. CDR1 and CDR2 (germline): SNHLY, FYNNEI. The chain's CDR3 is CASRAGTGVGKQYF. In DNA form, the CDR3 reads TGTGCCAGCAGGGCCGGGACAGGGGTGGGCAAGCAGTACTTC.

The sample holds a few counts of this clone. The chain is built from TRBV6-5 and TRBJ1-2; possible D gene TRBD1, 6 bases. From germline, CDR1 is MNHEY and CDR2 SVGAGI. The CDR3 has 15 amino acids. V lost 7 bases, J lost 4 bases, and 19 bases lay in between. Here the CDR3 reads CASKIQGGEGYGYTF. The DNA for the CDR3 is TGTGCCAGCAAAATACAGGGTGGGGAAGGCTATGGCTACACCTTC.

This clone has only a few counts. The chain links TRBV20-1 to TRBJ1-1; D gene ambiguous. V was trimmed by 3 bases and J by 4 bases, leaving 9 bases between them. Germline V gives CDR1 DFQATT, CDR2 SNEGSKA (reference sequence). This CDR3 has 12 residues. CDR3 bases: TGCAGTGCTAGTCAGGCAAGCACTGAAGCTTTCTTT. This translates into CSASQASTEAFF.

The gene calls are TRBV28 and TRBJ1-2, with 11 bases identical to TRBD1. This CDR3 has 16 residues. Germline V gene data show CDR1 as MDHEN and CDR2 as SYDVKM. J was trimmed by 3 bases and V by 11 bases; bases with no gene match: 14. The CDR3 region has the DNA TGTGCCCTTAGCACCGGGACAGGGGGAATATACTATGGCTACACCTTC. Translating it yields CALSTGTGGIYYGYTF.

The DNA for the CDR3 is TGTGCCAGCAGCCCCGGGTTCATCACAGATACGCAGTATTTT. This encodes CASSPGFITDTQYF. V gene TRBV7-9 combines with J gene TRBJ2-3; no clear D. In germline, CDR1 is SEHNR, CDR2 FQNEAQ (reference sequence). V shed 5 bases and J shed 2 bases, with 11 bases lying between them. The CDR3 length is 14 residues.

The CDR3 reads CATSYFSRNQPQHF. In DNA form, the CDR3 reads TGTGCCACCTCATACTTTTCCCGGAATCAGCCCCAGCATTTT. The chain carries TRBV19 and TRBJ1-5, with D unclear. The V gene lost 10 bases and the J gene lost 4 bases, with 17 bases spanning the gap. CDR1 is LNHDA, CDR2 SQIVND, per germline (reference sequence). The CDR3 contains 14 residues.

The V and J genes are TRBV7-3 and TRBJ2-3; D possibly corresponds to TRBD2 (5 bases). The V gene lost 1 base and the J gene lost 4 bases, with 12 bases spanning the gap. From germline, CDR1 is SGHTA and CDR2 FQGTGA. This CDR3 contains 15 residues. CDR3 DNA sequence: TGTGCCAGCAGCTTAATGTCTAGCCCCGCAGATACGCAGTATTTT. Translating gives CASSLMSSPADTQYF.

This clone was found a few times. This chain uses TRBV7-2 with TRBJ2-3; 10 nucleotides agree with TRBD2. From germline, CDR1 is SGHTA and CDR2 FQGNSA. The length of the CDR3 is 16 residues. J was trimmed by 1 base and V by 3 bases; bases with no gene match: 4. The CDR3 loop reads CASSFHSGGRTDTQYF. DNA for the CDR3: TGTGCCAGCAGCTTCCATAGCGGGGGGCGCACAGATACGCAGTATTTT.

This clone ranks as medium-sized. The chain uses TRBV21-1 and TRBJ2-4; no DNA check was done on the table's D call, TRBD1. TRBV21-1 constitutes a pseudogene. There are 18 residues in the CDR3. This chain's CDR3 is CASSKELQGFLAKNIQYF. In nucleotides, the CDR3 is TGTGCCAGCAGCAAAGAGCTCCAGGGATTTCTAGCCAAAAACATTCAGTACTTC.